The 6 T cell receptor beta chains given below trace back to one sample, sequenced in a study of shared clonotypes between healthy human individuals. Sequenced by immunoSEQ multiplex PCR; TCRdb stores in-frame clones only, minus some. The data show about 1 million clones, around 76% seen once. Material: memory CD4+ T cells sorted from blood. The subset was: CD45RA-negative fraction. The receptor source for this set is a man aged 18 to 35 in good health.

Of note for this clone: A far larger clone is one base from this, pointing to a likely read error. CDR3 sequence: CASSPDRGGNRPQHF. The CDR3 DNA is TGTGCCAGCTCACCAGACAGGGGGGGCAATCGGCCCCAGCATTTT. The rearrangement links TRBV18 to TRBJ1-5; 9 bases are shared with TRBD1. The CDR3 runs 15 residues. Per the germline V gene, CDR1 is KGHSH and CDR2 is LQKENI.

The chain has TRBV10-3 and TRBJ2-1; D is unresolved. The V end lost 2 bases, the J end lost 4 bases, and 6 bases lay between the germline ends. This CDR3 contains 13 residues. Germline V gene data show CDR1 as ENHRY and CDR2 as SYGVKD. The CDR3 coding sequence is TGTGCCATCAGTGAGCTTGAATACAATGAGCAGTTCTTC. Translating gives CAISELEYNEQFF.

This chain links TRBV4-1 with TRBJ1-3; D remains unclear. V was trimmed by 1 base and J by 0 bases, leaving 7 bases between them. Germline V gives CDR1 MGHRA, CDR2 YSYEKL. The CDR3 is made up of 15 amino acids. The CDR3 nucleotides read TGCGCCAGCAGCCAAGGACCGTCCTCTGGAAACACCATATATTTT. Protein sequence: CASSQGPSSGNTIYF.

Points on this clone: Other DNA sequences in the sample encode the same CDR3. The chain employs TRBV6-1 and TRBJ2-5; D remains unclear. Germline V CDR1 and CDR2: MNHNS, SASEGT. CDR3 length equals 12 residues. The V end was cut by 0 bases, the J end by 4 bases, with 3 bases between. CDR3 nucleotide sequence: TGTGCCAGCAGTGAAGCAGGAGAGACCCAGTACTTC. It encodes CASSEAGETQYF.

A note on this clone: It is likely a read error, because the conserved phenylalanine at the end of the CDR3 is missing. The rearrangement links TRBV30 to TRBJ1-2; TRBD1 agrees at 7 bases. This CDR3 contains 13 residues. Germline V gene data show CDR1 as GTSNPN and CDR2 as SVGIG (reference sequence). V dropped 8 bases and J dropped 0; count of bases not matched to a gene: 6. CDR3 bases: TGTGCCCGAAACGACAGGGCTAACTATGGCTACACCCTC. Translating gives CARNDRANYGYTL.

This chain links TRBV11-2 with TRBJ2-5, with D unclear. There are 15 residues in the CDR3. V lost 1 base and J 5 bases, leaving 14 bases between the germline ends. Germline V CDR1 and CDR2: SGHAT, FQNNGV. The CDR3 region has the DNA TGTGCCAGCAGCTTAGTACCCAGTCCGCGGGAGACCCAGTACTTC. Protein product: CASSLVPSPRETQYF.